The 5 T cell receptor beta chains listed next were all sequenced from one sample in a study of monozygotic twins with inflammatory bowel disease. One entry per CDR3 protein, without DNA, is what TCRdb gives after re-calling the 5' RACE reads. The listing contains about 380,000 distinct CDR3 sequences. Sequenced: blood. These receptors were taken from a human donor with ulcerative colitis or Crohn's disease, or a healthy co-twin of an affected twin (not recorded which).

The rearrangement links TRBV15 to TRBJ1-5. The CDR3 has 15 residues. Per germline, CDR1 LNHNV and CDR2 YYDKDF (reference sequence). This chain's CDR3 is CATSRDLGLNQPQHF.

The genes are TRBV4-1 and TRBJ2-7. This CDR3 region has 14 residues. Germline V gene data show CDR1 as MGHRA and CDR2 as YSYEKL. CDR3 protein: CASSQDLSRGEQYF.

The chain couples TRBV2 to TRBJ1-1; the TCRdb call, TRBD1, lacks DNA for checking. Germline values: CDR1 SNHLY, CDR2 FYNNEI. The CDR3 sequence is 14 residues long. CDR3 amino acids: CAISPDRMNTEAFF.

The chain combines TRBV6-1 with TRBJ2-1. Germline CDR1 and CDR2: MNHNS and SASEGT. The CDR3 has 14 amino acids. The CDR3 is CASTRMGFLNEQFF.

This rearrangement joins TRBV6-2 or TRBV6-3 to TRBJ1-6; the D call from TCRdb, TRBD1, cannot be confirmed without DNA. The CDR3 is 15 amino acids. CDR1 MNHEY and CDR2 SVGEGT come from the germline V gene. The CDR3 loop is CASSYLGQGYSPLHF.